This T cell receptor (beta chain) stems from a study of blood T cell repertoires in COVID-19. Clones were sequenced by immunoSEQ multiplex PCR, and TCRdb holds only the in-frame ones, with some missing. The sample shows about 320,000 clones, about 87% of them seen only once. A word on this clone: The sample holds other DNA sequences that translate to the same CDR3.

The CDR3 has 13 amino acids. The V end was cut by 6 bases, the J end by 3 bases, with 11 bases between. The chain uses TRBV12-3 or TRBV12-4 and TRBJ1-1; weak D call: TRBD1 (6 bases). This sequence was found in a man aged 25 to 40 who had recovered from COVID-19. Sequencing was performed on PBMCs or T cells enriched from blood (not recorded which). The CDR3 DNA sequence: TGTGCCAGCAGCCTGACAGGAGACACTGAAGCTTTCTTT. Translating gives CASSLTGDTEAFF.